Sequencing of this T cell receptor (beta chain) was carried out in a study of memory CD4+ T cells and cytomegalovirus serostatus. The sort gate was single viable CD3+CD4+CD8-CD45RO+ cells for memory CD4+ T cells. The V and J ends lost 7 bases and 0 bases respectively, with 15 bases between them. The CDR3 runs 15 residues. Germline CDR1 MNHEY, CDR2 SVGAGI. As to this clone: The antigen is unknown.

Method: immunoSEQ multiplex PCR; TCRdb's copy keeps in-frame clones and lacks some. The sample consists of some 40,000 clones, 79% of them appearing once. Overall study findings and caveats: CD4+ memory repertoires contained about 40% of the roughly 150 reported CMV TCRbeta sequences.

The receptor was isolated from an adult in good health and CMV-seropositive. The gene calls are TRBV6-5 and TRBJ1-2; D unresolved. The sample taken for sequencing was memory CD4+ T cells from blood. The CDR3 region has the DNA TGTGCCAGCACCACGACCCACGGGGCTAACTATGGCTACACCTTC. It is translated as CASTTTHGANYGYTF.